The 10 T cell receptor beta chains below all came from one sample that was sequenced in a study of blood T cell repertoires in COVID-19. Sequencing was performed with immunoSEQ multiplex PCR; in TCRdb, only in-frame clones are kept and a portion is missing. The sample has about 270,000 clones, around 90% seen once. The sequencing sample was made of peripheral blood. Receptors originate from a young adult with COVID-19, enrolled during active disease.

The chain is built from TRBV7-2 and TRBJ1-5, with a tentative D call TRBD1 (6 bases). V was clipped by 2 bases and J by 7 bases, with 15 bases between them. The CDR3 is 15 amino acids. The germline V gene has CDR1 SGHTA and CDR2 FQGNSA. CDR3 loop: CASSLIGGGGQPQHF. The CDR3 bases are TGTGCCAGCAGCTTAATTGGAGGGGGGGGGCAGCCCCAGCATTTT.

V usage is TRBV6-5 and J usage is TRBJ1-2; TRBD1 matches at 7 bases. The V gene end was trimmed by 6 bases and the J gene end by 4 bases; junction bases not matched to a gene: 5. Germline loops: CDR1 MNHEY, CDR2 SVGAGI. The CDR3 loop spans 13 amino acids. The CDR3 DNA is TGTGCCAGCAGGAGGGGGCTAGGCTATGGCTACACCTTC. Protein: CASRRGLGYGYTF.

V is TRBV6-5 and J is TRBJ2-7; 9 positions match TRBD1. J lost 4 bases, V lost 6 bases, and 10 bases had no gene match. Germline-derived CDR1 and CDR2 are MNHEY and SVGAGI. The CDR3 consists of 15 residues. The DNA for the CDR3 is TGTGCCAGCAGCGACCCGGACAGGGGAGGTTACGAGCAGTACTTC. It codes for CASSDPDRGGYEQYF.

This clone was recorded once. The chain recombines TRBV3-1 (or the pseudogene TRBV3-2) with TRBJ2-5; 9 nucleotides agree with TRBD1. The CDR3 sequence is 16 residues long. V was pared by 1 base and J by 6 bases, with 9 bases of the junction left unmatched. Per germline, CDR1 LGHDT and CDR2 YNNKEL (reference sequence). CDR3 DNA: TGTGCCAGCAGCCAAGCCACGAGGACAGGGGACAAGACCCAGTACTTC. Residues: CASSQATRTGDKTQYF.

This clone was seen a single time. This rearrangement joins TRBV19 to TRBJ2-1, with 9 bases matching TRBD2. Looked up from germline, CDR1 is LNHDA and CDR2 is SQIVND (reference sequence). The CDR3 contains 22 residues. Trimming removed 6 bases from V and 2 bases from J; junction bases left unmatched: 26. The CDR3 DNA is TGTGCCAGTAGCTTACCGGGCCTTGCGTTGGTAGCGGGAGTCACCCCCTACAATGAGCAGTTCTTC. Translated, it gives CASSLPGLALVAGVTPYNEQFF.

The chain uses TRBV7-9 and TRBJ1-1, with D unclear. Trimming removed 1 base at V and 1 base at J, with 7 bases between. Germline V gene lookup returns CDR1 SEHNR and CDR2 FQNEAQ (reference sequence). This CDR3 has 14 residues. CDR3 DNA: TGTGCCAGCAGCTTAGTCGGGGAGAACACTGAAGCTTTCTTT. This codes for CASSLVGENTEAFF. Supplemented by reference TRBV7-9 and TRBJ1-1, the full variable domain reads DTGVSQNPRHKITKRGQNVTFRCDPISEHNRLYWYRQTLGQGPEFLTYFQNEAQLEKSRLLSDRFSAERPKGSFSTLEIQRTEQGDSAMYLCASSLVGENTEAFFGQGTRLTVV.

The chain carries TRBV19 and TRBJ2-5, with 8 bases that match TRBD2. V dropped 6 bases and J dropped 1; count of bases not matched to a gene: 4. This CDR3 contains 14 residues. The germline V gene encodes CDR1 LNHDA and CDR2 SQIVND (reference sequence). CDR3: CASRTSGSQETQYF. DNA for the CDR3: TGTGCCAGTAGAACTAGCGGATCCCAAGAGACCCAGTACTTC.

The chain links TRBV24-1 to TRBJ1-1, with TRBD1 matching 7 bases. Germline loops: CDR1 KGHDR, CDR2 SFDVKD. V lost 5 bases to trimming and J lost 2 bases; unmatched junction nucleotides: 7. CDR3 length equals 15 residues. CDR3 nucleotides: TGTGCCACCAGTGTAGGAACAGGGGATAACACTGAAGCTTTCTTT. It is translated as CATSVGTGDNTEAFF.

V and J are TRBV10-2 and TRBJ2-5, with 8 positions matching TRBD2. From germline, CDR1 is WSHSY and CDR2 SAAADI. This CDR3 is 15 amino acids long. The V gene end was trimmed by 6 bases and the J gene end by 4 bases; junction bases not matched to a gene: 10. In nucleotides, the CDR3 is TGCGCCAGCAGGGACACGAGCGGGAGTGGAGAGACCCAGTACTTC. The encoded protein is CASRDTSGSGETQYF.

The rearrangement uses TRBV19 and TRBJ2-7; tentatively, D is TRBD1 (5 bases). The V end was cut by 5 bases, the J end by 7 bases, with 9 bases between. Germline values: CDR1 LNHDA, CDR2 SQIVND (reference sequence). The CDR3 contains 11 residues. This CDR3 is CASSAAGEQYF. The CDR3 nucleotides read TGTGCCAGTAGTGCCGCAGGGGAGCAGTACTTC.